The 30 T cell receptor beta chains given below trace back to one sample, sequenced in a study of neurological immune-mediated disorders. TCRdb re-called the 5' RACE reads with MiXCR, one entry per CDR3 protein. This table has roughly 120,000 distinct CDR3 sequences, about 3.2% appearing once. Material for sequencing was PBMCs. All receptors come from a woman aged 25 to 39 with multiple sclerosis.

This clonotype showed up many times. The chain uses TRBV7-9 and TRBJ2-5; possibly TRBD1 for D (5 bases). V was pared by 3 bases and J by 0 bases, with 11 bases between. The length of the CDR3 is 15 residues. The germline V gene encodes CDR1 SEHNR and CDR2 FQNEAQ (reference sequence). The CDR3 loop reads CASSLRQGYQETQYF. CDR3 coding DNA: TGTGCCAGCAGCTTGAGGCAGGGTTACCAAGAGACCCAGTACTTC.

Within the sample, this clonotype is medium-sized. The chain couples TRBV7-2 to TRBJ1-6; D may be TRBD1 (6 bases). This CDR3 has 14 amino acids. The germline V gene has CDR1 SGHTA and CDR2 FQGNSA. V lost 0 bases and J 9 bases, leaving 9 bases between the germline ends. Here the CDR3 reads CASSLAGGPSPLHF. The DNA for the CDR3 is TGTGCCAGCAGCTTAGCCGGGGGGCCTTCACCCCTCCACTTT.

This clonotype was detected ten times or more. The rearrangement links TRBV3-1 to TRBJ2-3; 10 bases match TRBD2. V was clipped by 3 bases and J by 4 bases; unmatched bases: 1. CDR3 length: 14 amino acids. Germline V gene lookup returns CDR1 LGHDT and CDR2 YNNKEL (reference sequence). In DNA form, the CDR3 reads TGTGCCAGCAGCCACAGCGGGAGGGCAGATACGCAGTATTTT. Translated: CASSHSGRADTQYF.

The chain combines TRBV11-2 with TRBJ2-5; tentative D call: TRBD1 (6 bases). From germline, CDR1 is SGHAT and CDR2 FQNNGV. This CDR3 is built from 15 residues. V gave up 5 bases and J gave up 0 bases, with 13 bases separating them. CDR3 amino acids: CASSTPGANQETQYF. Here the CDR3 DNA reads TGTGCCAGCAGCACCCCAGGGGCCAACCAAGAGACCCAGTACTTC.

This clonotype occurred many times. This chain uses TRBV20-1 with TRBJ1-2; TRBD1 might be the D (6 bases). V was clipped by 6 bases and J by 6 bases, with 14 bases between them. The germline V gene has CDR1 DFQATT and CDR2 SNEGSKA (reference sequence). This CDR3 comprises 12 residues. In DNA, the CDR3 is TGCAGTGCCGGCGGGCAGGGGAATGGCTACACCTTC. This encodes CSAGGQGNGYTF.

At least ten counts were recorded for this clonotype. The gene calls are TRBV11-3 and TRBJ2-1; D unclear. CDR1 SGHNT and CDR2 YENEEA come from the germline V gene. There are 12 residues in the CDR3. The germline V and J ends were trimmed by 1 base and 8 bases, with 6 bases remaining between them. CDR3 DNA sequence: TGTGCCAGCAGCTTAGGTGAGGATGAGCAGTTCTTC. It translates to CASSLGEDEQFF.

This clonotype was found many times. The chain combines TRBV6-5 with TRBJ2-3, with unresolved D. CDR1 MNHEY and CDR2 SVGAGI come from the germline V gene. Trimming left V 4 bases short and J 6 bases short, with 14 bases between. The CDR3 extends over 14 amino acids. This CDR3 is CASSSIPRTDTQYF. CDR3 bases: TGTGCCAGCAGTTCTATCCCCAGAACTGATACGCAGTATTTT.

This clonotype was counted at least ten times. The chain is built from TRBV6-6 and TRBJ2-1; 8 bases are shared with TRBD2. With V trimmed by 6 bases and J by 7 bases, 11 bases remained unmatched. The germline V gene encodes CDR1 MNHNY and CDR2 SVGAGI (reference sequence). The CDR3 is 15 residues long. Written as DNA, the CDR3 is TGTGCCAGCAGGTACCGACTAGCGAGCCCAAATGAGCAGTTCTTC. This translates into CASRYRLASPNEQFF.

This clonotype was detected ten times or more. The chain is built from TRBV6-2 or TRBV6-3 and TRBJ2-7; no clear D gene. Germline assignment: CDR1 MNHEY and CDR2 SVGEGT. V dropped 0 bases and J dropped 3 bases, with 9 bases sitting between them. This CDR3 is 14 amino acids long. CDR3 residues: CASSYSTRFYEQYF. The CDR3 DNA reads as TGTGCCAGCAGTTACTCGACAAGGTTCTACGAGCAGTACTTC.

At least ten counts were recorded for this clonotype. The rearrangement joins TRBV14 to TRBJ2-6; D may be TRBD2 (6 bases). The germline V gene encodes CDR1 SGHDN and CDR2 FVKESK. Trimming took off 3 bases at V and 0 bases at J, with 15 bases between the two ends. CDR3 size: 18 residues. The CDR3 region has the DNA TGTGCCAGCAGCCATATCCCCCCGGGGGTCTCTGGGGCCAACGTCCTGACTTTC. This gives the protein CASSHIPPGVSGANVLTF.

This clonotype was seen at least ten times. The chain has TRBV21-1 and TRBJ2-1; TRBD2, the table's D call, lacks a check against the DNA. TRBV21-1 is described as a pseudogene. CDR3 length equals 15 residues. CDR3 residues: CASSKTSGTGNEQFF. CDR3 sequence (DNA): TGTGCCAGCAGCAAAACTAGCGGGACTGGCAATGAGCAGTTCTTC.

This clonotype appeared many times. The chain carries TRBV7-9 and TRBJ2-7; D is unclear. Trimming pared 3 bases from V and 2 bases from J, leaving 5 bases between. Looked up from germline, CDR1 is SEHNR and CDR2 is FQNEAQ (reference sequence). This CDR3 comprises 12 residues. The CDR3 nucleotides are TGTGCCAGCAGCTTGGTGGCCTACGAGCAGTACTTC. This codes for CASSLVAYEQYF.

This clonotype was seen a handful of times. The chain has TRBV7-6 and TRBJ1-5; D is unclear. Germline V gives CDR1 SGHVS, CDR2 FNYEAQ. With 5 bases removed from V and 7 bases from J, the gap between germline ends came to 12 bases. The CDR3 has 13 amino acids. The CDR3 DNA reads TGTGCCAGCAGCCCCCGTGGGGTGCAGCCCCAGCATTTT. Its protein is CASSPRGVQPQHF. Filled out from reference TRBV7-6 and TRBJ1-5, the complete variable domain reads GAGVSQSPRYKVTKRGQDVALRCDPISGHVSLYWYRQALGQGPEFLTYFNYEAQQDKSGLPNDRFSAERPEGSISTLTIQRTEQRDSAMYRCASSPRGVQPQHFGDGTRLSIL.

In its sample, this clonotype was seen many times. The rearrangement links TRBV20-1 to TRBJ1-1; D unclear. Germline CDR1 DFQATT, CDR2 SNEGSKA (reference sequence). There are 13 residues in the CDR3. Trimming took 4 bases from V and 5 from J, leaving 14 bases between them. The CDR3 spells CSANSPYGTEAFF. The CDR3 region has the DNA TGCAGTGCTAATTCCCCCTATGGAACTGAAGCTTTCTTT.

This clonotype was detected ten times or more. The V gene is TRBV5-1, the J gene TRBJ2-1; D possibly corresponds to TRBD2 (5 bases). This CDR3 has 18 residues. Trimming shortened V by 4 bases and J by 2 bases, and 22 bases separated the two germline ends. The germline gives CDR1 SGHRS, CDR2 YFSETQ. As DNA, the CDR3 is TGCGCCAGCAGCAAGATTTCCGTATCGGGGTCAACCTACAATGAGCAGTTCTTC. This gives the protein CASSKISVSGSTYNEQFF.

The rearrangement uses TRBV3-1 and TRBJ1-2, with D uncertain. V was trimmed by 3 bases and J by 0 bases, leaving 11 bases between them. The CDR3 covers 15 residues. From germline, CDR1 is LGHDT and CDR2 YNNKEL (reference sequence). CDR3 sequence: CASSHLQRANYGYTF. Here the CDR3 DNA reads TGTGCCAGCAGCCACCTACAGCGGGCTAACTATGGCTACACCTTC.

This clonotype was counted at least ten times. CDR3 residues: CASSYSIPGYEQFF. As DNA, the CDR3 is TGTGCCAGCAGTTACTCGATCCCGGGGTATGAGCAGTTCTTC. The chain uses TRBV6-2 or TRBV6-3 and TRBJ2-1; tentatively, D is TRBD2 (5 bases). V gave up 0 bases and J gave up 8 bases, with 11 bases separating them. Germline CDR1 reads MNHEY; CDR2 reads SVGEGT. This CDR3 contains 14 residues.

This clonotype came up many times. The CDR3 coding sequence is TGTGCCAGCAGTTTTCTAAAGGGTAGCAATCAGCCCCAGCATTTT. This codes for CASSFLKGSNQPQHF. This chain uses TRBV12-3 or TRBV12-4 with TRBJ1-5; no definite D call. V was shortened by 3 bases and J by 0 bases, with 9 bases between the two germline ends. There are 15 residues in the CDR3.

This clonotype has at least ten counts. This rearrangement joins TRBV15 to TRBJ2-1; 8 nucleotides line up with TRBD1. The CDR3 contains 16 residues. The germline gives CDR1 LNHNV, CDR2 YYDKDF (reference sequence). V lost 0 bases, J lost 3 bases, and 4 bases stayed unmatched. The CDR3 DNA is TGTGCCACCAGCAGAGAGAACAGGGGGGTCTACAATGAGCAGTTCTTC. Encoded protein: CATSRENRGVYNEQFF.

This clonotype was observed many times. V gene TRBV5-1 combines with J gene TRBJ1-2, with 8 bases aligning to TRBD1. V dropped 4 bases and J dropped 6; count of bases not matched to a gene: 8. The germline gives CDR1 SGHRS, CDR2 YFSETQ. This CDR3 contains 14 residues. The CDR3 coding sequence is TGCGCCAGCAGCACTGCCCAGGGGGCTGATGGCTACACCTTC. Translating gives CASSTAQGADGYTF.

The V call is TRBV10-2, the J call TRBJ2-2, with a tentative D call TRBD2 (6 bases). Deletions cut 7 bases from V and 1 base from J, with 19 bases between. In germline, CDR1 is WSHSY, CDR2 SAAADI. CDR3 size: 17 residues. CDR3 sequence reads: CASIPSPSEGNTGELFF. The CDR3 DNA reads TGCGCCAGCATTCCCAGCCCTAGCGAAGGGAACACCGGGGAGCTGTTTTTT.

This clonotype was counted ten times or more. The chain joins TRBV12-3 or TRBV12-4 to TRBJ2-1, with 7 bases matching TRBD1. With 6 bases clipped from V and 4 bases from J, the junction kept 9 bases outside the gene matches. This CDR3 has 15 residues. The CDR3 nucleotides read TGTGCCAGCAGCCTCGGGGACAGCGGATACAATGAGCAGTTCTTC. Translation: CASSLGDSGYNEQFF.

This clonotype was seen repeatedly, ten times or more. J is TRBJ1-5 and V is TRBV20-1; no reliable D call. Trimming cost V 5 bases and J 4 bases, with 12 bases left between them. This CDR3 has 13 amino acids. Germline CDR1 DFQATT, CDR2 SNEGSKA (reference sequence). CDR3 amino acids: CSASPTENQPQHF. The DNA of the CDR3 is TGCAGTGCTTCCCCTACAGAAAATCAGCCCCAGCATTTT.

The V gene is TRBV29-1, the J gene TRBJ2-1, with D possibly matching TRBD2 (6 bases). This CDR3 region has 15 residues. Trimming left V 1 base short and J 6 bases short, with 16 bases between. The germline CDR1 and CDR2 sequences are SQVTM and ANQGSEA. This CDR3 reads CSVEGIGTEGNEQFF. DNA of the CDR3: TGCAGCGTTGAAGGGATCGGGACGGAGGGCAATGAGCAGTTCTTC.

This clonotype was recorded many times. The chain combines TRBV6-1 with TRBJ2-3, with a possible D match to TRBD1 (6 bases). Germline V gene lookup returns CDR1 MNHNS and CDR2 SASEGT. Trimming pared 5 bases from V and 2 bases from J, leaving 20 bases between. The CDR3 runs to 17 residues. CDR3 sequence reads: CASSSPDSPAFTDTQYF. CDR3 DNA sequence: TGTGCCAGCAGTTCTCCGGACAGCCCGGCATTCACAGATACGCAGTATTTT.

The sample holds many counts of this clonotype. The CDR3 DNA is TGCAGTGCCGCCGGGACTAGCGGAACCTCCTACAATGAGCAGTTCTTC. Protein: CSAAGTSGTSYNEQFF. The chain joins TRBV20-1 to TRBJ2-1, with 11 bases aligning to TRBD2. The germline V gene encodes CDR1 DFQATT and CDR2 SNEGSKA (reference sequence). CDR3 length: 16 amino acids. The junction had 7 bases not matched to a gene; V was cut back by 6 bases and J by 0 bases.

This clonotype was detected many times. CDR3 in amino acids: CSAQSGGVSYNEQFF. The CDR3 bases are TGCAGTGCTCAAAGCGGCGGGGTCTCCTACAATGAGCAGTTCTTC. The rearrangement links TRBV20-1 to TRBJ2-1; a weak D match, TRBD2 (6 bases). This CDR3 is 15 amino acids long. CDR1 and CDR2 from the germline V gene are DFQATT and SNEGSKA (reference sequence). The germline V and J ends were trimmed by 5 bases and 0 bases, with 14 bases remaining between them.

This clonotype was recorded at least ten times. The chain couples TRBV7-2 to TRBJ2-1; possible D gene TRBD2, 6 bases. Trimming left V 1 base short and J 10 bases short, with 20 bases between. CDR3 length equals 16 residues. Germline CDR1 SGHTA, CDR2 FQGNSA. The CDR3 loop is CASSLVEGYSRGEQFF. The CDR3 DNA reads as TGTGCCAGCAGCTTAGTTGAGGGATACTCCCGGGGGGAGCAGTTCTTC.

This clonotype showed up many times. The chain carries TRBV20-1 and TRBJ2-7; 12 bases are shared with TRBD2. V lost 0 bases to trimming and J lost 6 bases; unmatched junction nucleotides: 9. This CDR3 is built from 16 residues. Looked up from germline, CDR1 is DFQATT and CDR2 is SNEGSKA (reference sequence). CDR3 nucleotides: TGCAGTGCTAGAGATACAGGACTAGCGGGAATCGGCGAGCAGTACTTC. Protein sequence: CSARDTGLAGIGEQYF.

The V call is TRBV29-1, the J call TRBJ2-3; 7 bases agree with TRBD2. Germline V lookup: CDR1 SQVTM, CDR2 ANQGSEA. V trimming: 2 bases; J trimming: 6 bases; junction bases outside the gene matches: 8. The CDR3 extends over 14 amino acids. This CDR3 is CSVETGLPGDTQYF. The CDR3 DNA reads as TGCAGCGTTGAAACGGGACTACCGGGTGATACGCAGTATTTT.